Listed below are T cell receptor beta chains from one sample, sequenced in a study of blood T cell repertoires in COVID-19. This table comes from immunoSEQ multiplex PCR, and its TCRdb copy is limited to in-frame clones, with some not included. The sample carries around 15,000 clones, about 86% recorded once. Sequenced material: peripheral blood. The receptors were sampled from a human donor in a cohort sampled during active COVID-19. Each CDR3 is given with its conserved first and last residue. The D gene is left open where the match is weak. Rows give clone size only sometimes, using once, few, many, or a class for an expanded clone.

v_gene	len	d_gene	j_gene	abundance	CDR3nt	CDR3aa
TRBV9	16	TRBD1	TRBJ2-2	medium-sized	TGTGCCAGCAGCGTGACCGGGACAGGGACCACCGGGGAGCTGTTTTTT	CASSVTGTGTTGELFF
TRBV27	15	-	TRBJ2-3	medium-sized	TGTGCCAGCAGTCCCAGGGCGGGGAGCACAGATACGCAGTATTTT	CASSPRAGSTDTQYF
TRBV3-1/TRBV3-2	16	TRBD1	TRBJ1-3	-	TGTGCCAGCAGCCAAGAGAACAGGGGACGTGGAAACACCATATATTTT	CASSQENRGRGNTIYF
TRBV7-8	18	-	TRBJ2-5	few	TGTGCCAGCAGCTTAGAAGGACTAGTGAGGGGGGACCAAGAGACCCAGTACTTC	CASSLEGLVRGDQETQYF
TRBV28	14	-	TRBJ1-5	-	TGTGCCACCATCACAGGGTCGAGGAATCAGCCCCAGCATTTT	CATITGSRNQPQHF
TRBV5-1	13	-	TRBJ2-2	few	TGCGCCAGCAGCTTACAGGGCACCGGGGAGCTGTTTTTT	CASSLQGTGELFF
TRBV6-5	12	TRBD2	TRBJ2-1	-	TGTGCCAGCACCCTCCGGGGGGATGAGCAGTTCTTC	CASTLRGDEQFF
TRBV11-2	15	TRBD2	TRBJ2-7	-	TGTGCCAGCAGCTTGGCTAGCGGGGGGCTCTACGAGCAGTACTTC	CASSLASGGLYEQYF
TRBV6-5	12	-	TRBJ2-7	-	TGTGCCAGCAGGGCACAGGGCTACGAGCAGTACTTC	CASRAQGYEQYF
TRBV5-1	13	-	TRBJ1-1	-	TGCGCCAGCAGCTTGGAAACAGGGACTGAAGCTTTCTTT	CASSLETGTEAFF
TRBV2	13	TRBD1	TRBJ1-1	-	TGTGCCAGCAATGGACAGGGCTTAACTGGAGCTTTCTTT	CASNGQGLTGAFF
TRBV19	16	TRBD1	TRBJ2-7	-	TGTGCCAGTAGTCCCGGTGGACAGGGGGGTCAATACGAGCAGTACTTC	CASSPGGQGGQYEQYF
TRBV27	17	TRBD2	TRBJ2-1	-	TGTGCCAGCAGCCCAACCCTGGGACTAGCGGGATACAATGAGCAGTTCTTC	CASSPTLGLAGYNEQFF
TRBV6-1	15	TRBD1	TRBJ2-7	-	TGTGCCAGCAGTGAATCCGGGACAGGCTCCTACGAGCAGTACTTC	CASSESGTGSYEQYF
TRBV6-1	16	TRBD1	TRBJ2-5	-	TGTGCCAGCAGTGACGGGGGGACAGGGGGCGGGGAGACCCAGTACTTC	CASSDGGTGGGETQYF
TRBV5-1	15	TRBD1	TRBJ2-2	-	TGCGCCAGCAGCTTGGAACAGGGGGCCACCGGGGAGCTGTTTTTT	CASSLEQGATGELFF
TRBV7-2	15	TRBD2	TRBJ2-5	-	TGTGCCAGCAGCTTAGCGCGCCTAGCGGGAGAGACCCAGTACTTC	CASSLARLAGETQYF
TRBV19	15	-	TRBJ2-7	once	TGTGCCAGTAGTCCCCTTTTCGGGATGGAGTACGAGCAGTACTTC	CASSPLFGMEYEQYF
TRBV6-5	15	-	TRBJ1-6	-	TGTGCCAGCAGTTACTCGTATCAGGGAAATTCACCCCTCCACTTT	CASSYSYQGNSPLHF
TRBV5-1	15	TRBD1	TRBJ1-4	-	TGCGCCAGCAGCCCAAGGACAGGGGAAGGCGAAAAACTGTTTTTT	CASSPRTGEGEKLFF
TRBV7-9	15	-	TRBJ1-6	-	TGTGCCAGCAGCTTCACCTGGGACACAAATTCACCCCTCCACTTT	CASSFTWDTNSPLHF
TRBV5-1	17	TRBD2	TRBJ2-3	-	TGCGCCAGCAGCCCGGGACTAGCGGTCCGCCTCACAGATACGCAGTATTTT	CASSPGLAVRLTDTQYF
TRBV28	14	TRBD1	TRBJ2-1	-	TGTGCCAGCAGCCCGGGACAGGGTTACAATGAGCAGTTCTTC	CASSPGQGYNEQFF
TRBV28	17	TRBD2	TRBJ2-1	-	TGTGCCAGCAGTTTATACCAAAGCGGGAGTTTCTACAATGAGCAGTTCTTC	CASSLYQSGSFYNEQFF
TRBV20-1	13	TRBD2	TRBJ2-1	-	TGCAGTGCGAGTCCGGGACTAGCGGGAGGGCGGTTCTTC	CSASPGLAGGRFF
TRBV10-3	13	-	TRBJ1-1	-	TGTGCCACCCGCCAGGATATGAACAGTGAAGCTTTCTTT	CATRQDMNSEAFF
TRBV21-1	19	-	TRBJ2-1	-	TGTGCCAGCAGCCTAGGAGGGGCTAGCGGATATCCGTTGAAAGGTGAGCAGTTCTTC	CASSLGGASGYPLKGEQFF
TRBV14	18	-	TRBJ2-2	-	TGTGCCAGCAGCCAAGGTAGAGTTCTAGGGGCCGTTACCGGGGAGCTGTTTTTT	CASSQGRVLGAVTGELFF
TRBV7-2	16	TRBD2	TRBJ2-7	-	TGTGCCAGCAGCGTTTCTAGCGGGGACAGCTCCTACGAGCAGTACTTC	CASSVSSGDSSYEQYF
TRBV28	14	-	TRBJ1-4	-	TGTGCCAGCAGTTCTGGGGGCGGAGGTGAAAAACTGTTTTTT	CASSSGGGGEKLFF
TRBV30	12	-	TRBJ2-5	-	TGTGCCTGGTACCTATACCAAGAGACCCAGTACTTC	CAWYLYQETQYF
TRBV5-8	14	TRBD1	TRBJ2-7	-	TGTGCCAGCAGTAGAGGGACAGGGACCTACGAGCAGTACTTC	CASSRGTGTYEQYF
TRBV4-3	15	TRBD1	TRBJ1-4	-	TGCGCCAGCAGCCAAGACCAGGGGACAGGGCCAAAACTGTTTTTT	CASSQDQGTGPKLFF
TRBV4-2	14	TRBD1	TRBJ1-2	-	TGTGCCAGCAGCCAACTCGGGACAGGGAACGGCTACACCTTC	CASSQLGTGNGYTF
TRBV19	15	TRBD1	TRBJ1-4	-	TGTGCCAGTAGTCCAATCCAGGGGGCCGAAGAAAAACTGTTTTTT	CASSPIQGAEEKLFF
TRBV7-3	20	TRBD2	TRBJ2-3	-	TGTGCCAGCAGCCCTAAAAAGGTGACTAGCGGGGGGCGGGGCACAGATACGCAGTATTTT	CASSPKKVTSGGRGTDTQYF
TRBV20-1	16	TRBD2	TRBJ2-5	-	TGCAGTGCTAGTTTCGACTCGTCGGGACTAGCAGAGACCCAGTACTTC	CSASFDSSGLAETQYF
TRBV7-8	14	-	TRBJ1-5	-	TGTGCCAGCAGCTCAACAAATAGCAATCAGCCCCAGCATTTT	CASSSTNSNQPQHF
TRBV7-3	13	-	TRBJ2-7	-	TGTGCCAGTTCTCCGGGGAGTGAAGCAGGCCCCAACTTC	CASSPGSEAGPNF